A selection of T cell receptor beta chains follows, all from one sample in a study of shared clonotypes between healthy human individuals. Profiled with immunoSEQ multiplex PCR; TCRdb holds only in-frame clones, not every one. The data contain some 500,000 clones, around 95% of them singletons. The source material was naive CD4+ T cells sorted from blood. The receptors were gathered from a woman under 40 in good health. CDR3s include the opening cysteine and the closing phenylalanine or tryptophan. A D gene is named only where the DNA matches it firmly. Some rows have no size entry. The others give once, few or many, or a class for an expanded clone.

clone_size j_call d_call v_call cdr3_aa cdr3_nt
. TRBJ2-7 TRBD2 TRBV27 CASSSPLLAGSLYEQYF TGTGCCAGCAGTTCCCCGCTCCTAGCGGGCAGTCTCTACGAGCAGTACTTC
. TRBJ2-3 TRBD2 TRBV5-8 CASSPGLAGERTDTQYF TGTGCCAGCAGCCCGGGACTAGCGGGCGAACGCACAGATACGCAGTATTTT
. TRBJ1-4 TRBD1 TRBV27 CARVSHPDREDEKLFF TGTGCCAGGGTCTCCCACCCCGACAGGGAAGATGAAAAACTGTTTTTT
. TRBJ2-5 TRBD1 TRBV7-6 CASSPGTGKETQYF TGTGCCAGCAGCCCCGGGACAGGGAAAGAGACCCAGTACTTC
. TRBJ2-2 . TRBV19 CASSRQHTGELFF TGTGCCAGTAGTCGGCAGCACACCGGGGAGCTGTTTTTT
. TRBJ1-2 . TRBV18 CASSPVTAGGHFSDGYTF TGTGCCAGCTCACCAGTGACGGCGGGGGGGCATTTTTCGGATGGCTACACCTTC
. TRBJ1-1 TRBD1 TRBV7-9 CASSPGTGSYLNTEAFF TGTGCCAGCAGCCCCGGGACAGGAAGTTACCTGAACACTGAAGCTTTCTTT
. TRBJ2-3 TRBD1 TRBV29-1 CSVGDRADTQYF TGCAGCGTTGGGGACAGGGCAGATACGCAGTATTTT
. TRBJ1-4 . TRBV6-6 CASSYSMGYGAEKLFF TGTGCCAGCAGTTACTCGATGGGGTATGGGGCGGAAAAACTGTTTTTT
. TRBJ2-7 . TRBV19 CASSRTAAAYEQYF TGTGCCAGTAGTCGAACAGCCGCAGCCTACGAGCAGTACTTC
. TRBJ2-1 . TRBV5-1 CASSLVWRDNEQFF TGCGCCAGCAGCTTGGTTTGGAGAGACAATGAGCAGTTCTTC
. TRBJ1-2 . TRBV28 CASTMGGGPVDGYTF TGTGCCAGCACGATGGGGGGGGGCCCTGTAGATGGCTACACCTTC
. TRBJ2-7 . TRBV5-1 CASSLEGTISEQYF TGCGCCAGCAGCCTCGAGGGGACAATCTCCGAGCAGTACTTC
. TRBJ2-5 TRBD2 TRBV5-4 CASSLPSGSETQYF TGTGCCAGCAGCTTGCCTAGCGGGAGTGAGACCCAGTACTTC
. TRBJ2-5 . TRBV7-9 CASSPRETQYF TGTGCCAGCAGCCCCAGGGAGACCCAGTACTTC
. TRBJ2-7 TRBD2 TRBV11-2 CASSSSPSLAGEAYEQYF TGTGCCAGCAGCTCCTCTCCTTCCTTAGCGGGAGAAGCCTACGAGCAGTACTTC
. TRBJ2-3 . TRBV7-7 CASSPSRSMTDTQYF TGTGCCAGCAGCCCGTCCAGGAGTATGACAGATACGCAGTATTTT
. TRBJ2-7 . TRBV28 CASIEGQVLGLGEQYF TGTGCCAGCATCGAAGGACAGGTTCTAGGACTAGGCGAGCAGTACTTC
. TRBJ2-1 . TRBV7-9 CASSSRDRVSNEQFF TGTGCCAGCAGCTCCCGGGACCGCGTCAGCAATGAGCAGTTCTTC
. TRBJ1-3 TRBD1 TRBV28 CASSLGTGGRNTIYF TGTGCCAGCAGTTTAGGGACAGGGGGCAGAAACACCATATATTTT
. TRBJ2-1 . TRBV6-6 CASSEISYNEQFF TGTGCCAGCAGTGAGATCTCCTACAATGAGCAGTTCTTC
once TRBJ2-3 . TRBV11-2 CASSVSPTDTQYF TGTGCCAGCAGCGTGAGCCCCACAGATACGCAGTATTTT
. TRBJ2-1 TRBD2 TRBV7-2 CASSLVLAAVRQFF TGTGCCAGCAGCTTAGTCCTAGCGGCGGTCCGGCAGTTCTTC
. TRBJ2-2 . TRBV7-9 CASSLEGAGELFF TGTGCCAGCAGCTTAGAGGGAGCCGGGGAGCTGTTTTTT
once TRBJ2-6 . TRBV6-6 CASSYSGGLGANVLTF TGTGCCAGCAGTTACTCGGGGGGGCTTGGGGCCAACGTCCTGACTTTC
. TRBJ1-2 . TRBV18 CASSPLEGVQYGYTF TGTGCCAGCTCACCCCTCGAAGGGGTGCAATATGGCTACACCTTC
. TRBJ2-7 TRBD1 TRBV28 CASSLPGTGRSSYEQYF TGTGCCAGCAGCCTTCCCGGGACAGGGAGAAGCTCCTACGAGCAGTACTTC
. TRBJ1-4 . TRBV12-2 CASRRGTNEKLFF TGTGCAAGTCGGAGGGGGACTAATGAAAAACTGTTTTTT
. TRBJ1-2 . TRBV27 CASSLDWAYGYTF TGTGCCAGCAGCTTAGACTGGGCCTATGGCTACACCTTC
. TRBJ2-5 . TRBV18 CASSPGNGETQYF TGTGCCAGCTCACCAGGAAACGGAGAGACCCAGTACTTC
. TRBJ2-1 . TRBV28 CASRGEKFYNEQFF TGTGCCAGTAGAGGAGAGAAATTCTACAATGAGCAGTTCTTC
once TRBJ1-1 TRBD1 TRBV27 CASGRQGDTEAFF TGTGCCAGCGGAAGACAGGGGGACACTGAAGCTTTCTTT
. TRBJ2-1 TRBD2 TRBV2 CASKPGLAGGSSYNEQFF TGTGCCAGCAAGCCGGGACTAGCGGGAGGAAGCTCCTACAATGAGCAGTTCTTC
. TRBJ2-5 . TRBV20-1 CSAINQETQYF TGCAGTGCTATAAACCAAGAGACCCAGTACTTC
. TRBJ2-2 TRBD2 TRBV5-1 CASSLALAGGTGELFF TGCGCCAGCAGCTTGGCCTTAGCGGGAGGAACCGGGGAGCTGTTTTTT
. TRBJ1-3 . TRBV28 CASSPGGAGNTIYF TGTGCCAGCAGTCCGGGAGGGGCCGGAAACACCATATATTTT
. TRBJ2-3 . TRBV4-1 CASSSSQGPTDTQYF TGCGCCAGCAGCTCCTCCCAGGGGCCCACAGATACGCAGTATTTT